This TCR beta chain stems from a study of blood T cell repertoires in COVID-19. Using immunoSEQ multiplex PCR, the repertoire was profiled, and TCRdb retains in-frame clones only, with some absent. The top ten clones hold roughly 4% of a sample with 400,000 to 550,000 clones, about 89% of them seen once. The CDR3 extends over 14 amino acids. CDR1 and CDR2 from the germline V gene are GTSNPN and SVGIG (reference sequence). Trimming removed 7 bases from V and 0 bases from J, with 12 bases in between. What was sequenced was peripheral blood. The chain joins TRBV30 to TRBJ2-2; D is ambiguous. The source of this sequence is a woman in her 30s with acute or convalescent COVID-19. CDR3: CAYQWQTNTGELFF. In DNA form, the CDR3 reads TGTGCCTACCAATGGCAGACGAACACCGGGGAGCTGTTTTTT.